The clone carrying this T cell receptor (beta chain) has more than one count but fewer than ten. Its antigen is undetermined. Mismatch with germline at one junction end may stem from a read error. These data are taken from a study of neurological immune-mediated disorders. Study-wide points: Among expanded clones, no CDR3 amino acid sequences were shared across subjects, a pattern suggesting private repertoires in all groups.

The cDNA was synthesized by means of template-switch 5'RACE, which was carried out with 10-nucleotide random UMIs. Over 200 million TCR-beta sequences (from 15-18 subjects) were yielded by each sequencing run. From the 5' RACE reads, TCRdb called clonotypes with MiXCR, one entry per CDR3 protein. The sample contains about 50,000 distinct CDR3 sequences, roughly 4.3% of which appear only once. This CDR3 region has 15 residues. The V gene's germline CDR1 is SSHAT and CDR2 FNYEAQ (reference sequence). V is TRBV7-7 and J is TRBJ2-5; a possible D gene is TRBD1 (6 bases). This clonotype was sampled from a man aged 50 to 59 with multiple sclerosis. The sample comprised PBMCs. In nucleotides, the CDR3 is TGTGCTAGCAGCTCAGGGGCCCACGCATCGGAGACCCAGTACTTC. The encoded protein is CASSSGAHASETQYF.